Reported below is one TCR beta chain. The antigen remains unidentified. These data belong to a study of T cells in Graves' hyperthyroidism and ophthalmopathy. Amplification yielded TCR beta CDR3 regions, with RNA transcripts as the source. When the TCR CDR3 underwent first-round RT-PCR, the HTBI primer set was used. TCRdb analysed the multiplex PCR reads with MiXCR anew, one entry per CDR3 protein. The table lists 300,000 or so distinct CDR3 sequences, roughly 15% of them singletons. Study-level results: Model predictions of ophthalmopathy came a median approximately 6.2 months before onset.

The sequenced sample consisted of blood. The source is a man younger than 40 with Graves' hyperthyroidism.

The CDR3 loop reads CASSMAAGGPDTQYF. For the CDR3, the DNA is TGTGCCAGTAGTATGGCAGCGGGAGGGCCAGATACGCAGTATTTT. V usage is TRBV19 and J usage is TRBJ2-3; 10 positions match TRBD2. This CDR3 comprises 15 residues. Germline CDR1 and CDR2: LNHDA and SQIVND (reference sequence). The junction had 4 bases not matched to a gene; V was cut back by 3 bases and J by 4 bases.